This T cell receptor beta chain was captured in a study of graft-versus-host responses after intestinal transplantation. Here immunoSEQ multiplex PCR was the method, and the copy in TCRdb shows in-frame clones only, minus some. This sample yields about 40,000 clones, of which approximately 93% are seen a single time; about 4% belongs to the top ten. About this clone itself: Other nucleotide sequences in the sample specify the same CDR3.

The V gene's germline CDR1 is SGHKS and CDR2 YYEKEE (reference sequence). The CDR3 runs to 15 residues. V was clipped by 4 bases and J by 10 bases; unmatched bases: 16. The origin of this receptor is a human patient who received an intestinal transplant, so some T cells may come from the graft donor. The sequencing used PBMCs, collected 700 to 750 days after intestinal transplantation. This sequence joins TRBV5-5 and TRBJ2-7, with 8 bases fitting TRBD1. CDR3 DNA sequence: TGTGCCAGCAGCCTGCCCGGTGGACAGGGAGCCCTCCAGTACTTC. Translation: CASSLPGGQGALQYF.